This T cell receptor beta chain was identified in a study of blood T cell repertoires in COVID-19. Study context: Samples of COVID-19 (acute and convalescent) were obtained from the United States, Italy and Spain. Sources were T cells, B-cell-depleted T cells, or PBMCs; the material itself was cDNA or gDNA.

Per the original data handling: Estimation of nucleated cell counts was performed using reference gene primer amplification. Profiling relied on immunoSEQ multiplex PCR, and the TCRdb table lists in-frame clones only, not all of them. V, J and clone size are those of that table, while D and trimming were read from the DNA. The table records over 90,000 clones, roughly 81% of them present only once. Germline CDR1 and CDR2: SGHRS and YFSETQ. The ends lost 2 bases at V and 4 bases at J; junction bases unmatched: 7. This CDR3 comprises 16 residues. A Seattle source enrolled patients during active infection and followed them longitudinally.

The receptor's source is an elderly man with COVID-19, enrolled during active disease. The rearrangement uses TRBV5-1 and TRBJ2-2, with TRBD1 matching over 8 bases. Sequencing used peripheral blood. CDR3 DNA sequence: TGCGCCAGCAGCTTTTCAGGGGGCGCGGGCACCGGGGAGCTGTTTTTT. Its protein is CASSFSGGAGTGELFF.